This T cell receptor (beta chain) was observed in a study of shared clonotypes between healthy human individuals. CDR3 length: 17 residues. The germline CDR1 and CDR2 sequences are SGDLS and YYNGEE. The V end was cut by 0 bases, the J end by 0 bases, with 14 bases between. Assay used: immunoSEQ multiplex PCR; TCRdb lists only in-frame clones, some missing. Of fewer than 3 million clones listed, just under 95% are singletons. The sequence derives from a man between 18 and 29 years old in good health. Some clones in this sample may be carry-over from other donors' samples. Sample: naive CD4+ T cells from PBMCs. Indicated subset: CD45RA+ positively selected. The V and J genes are TRBV9 and TRBJ2-3; TRBD2 might be the D (6 bases). In DNA form, the CDR3 reads TGTGCCAGCAGCGTAGCTGGCAATAGCGGAAGCACAGATACGCAGTATTTT. This gives the protein CASSVAGNSGSTDTQYF.